The rows below give T cell receptor beta chains drawn from one sample of a study of T cell responses to AZD1222 COVID-19 vaccine. Sequencing was performed with immunoSEQ multiplex PCR; in TCRdb, only in-frame clones are kept and a portion is missing. This table holds some 130,000 clones, about nine tenths found once. Specimen: peripheral blood, collected on day 0 of AZD1222 vaccination. Every receptor here comes from an adult in good health. The CDR3 runs from the conserved cysteine through the conserved F or W. Fields, in order: J gene, D gene, V gene, clone size, CDR3 DNA, CDR3 protein. The D gene is left open where the match is weak. Size is omitted from some rows. Given values are once, few, many or a class for expanded clones.

>TRBJ2-5|-|TRBV18|-
TGTGCCAGCTCCGGGCGCCGGCAAGAGACCCAGTACTTC
CASSGRRQETQYF
>TRBJ1-2|-|TRBV19|-
TGTGCCAGTAGTAGGGGCCTTCCCGGCTACACCTTC
CASSRGLPGYTF
>TRBJ2-7|-|TRBV5-5|-
TGTGCCAGCAGCTTCCAGGTAGGCTCCTACGAGCAGTACTTC
CASSFQVGSYEQYF
>TRBJ1-1|-|TRBV7-9|-
TGTGCCAGCACCTTCGGGGATTGGAACACTGAAGCTTTCTTT
CASTFGDWNTEAFF
>TRBJ1-1|-|TRBV19|-
TGTGCCAGTAGTAGGCTTCCAGGGGAAGGCTCTGAAGCTTTCTTT
CASSRLPGEGSEAFF
>TRBJ1-6|-|TRBV7-3|-
TGTGCCAGCAGCTTAATGTCGCGCGGCCGGGGGTCACCCCTCCACTTT
CASSLMSRGRGSPLHF
>TRBJ2-2|TRBD1|TRBV7-3|-
TGTGCCAGCAGCCCCCGATACAGGGGCTCGGGGGAGCTGTTTTTT
CASSPRYRGSGELFF
>TRBJ1-1|-|TRBV20-1|-
TGCAGTGCTAGAGTGGACTTTGAAGCTTTCTTT
CSARVDFEAFF
>TRBJ1-5|TRBD1|TRBV10-3|-
TGTGCCATAGGGACAGGCGAAAATCAGCCCCAGCATTTT
CAIGTGENQPQHF
>TRBJ2-7|TRBD2|TRBV6-1|-
TGTGCCAGCAGTGAATTGGGACTAGCAACCTACGAGCAGTACTTC
CASSELGLATYEQYF
>TRBJ1-6|-|TRBV11-2|-
TGTGCCAGCAGCCCCGGACAGTTATATTCACCCCTCCACTTT
CASSPGQLYSPLHF
>TRBJ1-1|-|TRBV7-2|-
TGTGCCAGCAGCCCAAATGGGGGGAAAGGGACTGAAGCTTTCTTT
CASSPNGGKGTEAFF
>TRBJ2-5|TRBD2|TRBV9|-
TGTGCCAGCAGCGTAGGTAGCGGGAATCAAGAGACCCAGTACTTC
CASSVGSGNQETQYF
>TRBJ1-1|-|TRBV15|-
TGTGCCACCAGCCGGGGAGGGCGACAGAACACTGAAGCTTTCTTT
CATSRGGRQNTEAFF
>TRBJ1-1|-|TRBV10-3|-
TGTGCCATCAGCGCTTTTGGGGACACTGAAGCTTTCTTT
CAISAFGDTEAFF
>TRBJ1-1|-|TRBV7-3|-
TGTGCCAGCAGAATAGGCTCTAACACTGAAGCTTTCTTT
CASRIGSNTEAFF
>TRBJ1-1|-|TRBV19|once
TGTGCCAGTAGTGTGACAGTCTGGGACGGTACCACTGAAGCTTTCTTT
CASSVTVWDGTTEAFF
>TRBJ2-1|-|TRBV6-5|-
TGTGCCAGCAGTAGAATTGGTTACTCCCACAATGAGCAGTTCTTC
CASSRIGYSHNEQFF
>TRBJ1-1|-|TRBV19|-
TGTGCCAGTAGTGGTACGGGACTTAAAATTGAAGCTTTCTTT
CASSGTGLKIEAFF
>TRBJ1-2|-|TRBV30|-
TGTGCCTGGAGTGTAGGGGGGGCGGAGGGCTACACCTTC
CAWSVGGAEGYTF
>TRBJ2-1|TRBD2|TRBV7-8|-
TGTGCCAGCAGCCGAAGGTCTAGCGGGGGGCCCGGCTCCTACAATGAGCAGTTCTTC
CASSRRSSGGPGSYNEQFF
>TRBJ1-2|TRBD1|TRBV6-2/TRBV6-3|-
TGTGCCAGCAGTTATAGAGGGGGCCATGGCTACACCTTC
CASSYRGGHGYTF
>TRBJ2-3|-|TRBV18|-
TGTGCCAGCTCACAGCCGGGACATCGTGCCGATACGCAGTATTTT
CASSQPGHRADTQYF
>TRBJ2-5|-|TRBV5-1|-
TGCGCCAGCAGCTTCGCAGGGCGGGAGACCCAGTACTTC
CASSFAGRETQYF
>TRBJ1-2|TRBD1|TRBV19|-
TGTGCCAGTAGTTTCGGACAGGGGATGAACTATGGCTACACCTTC
CASSFGQGMNYGYTF
>TRBJ1-5|-|TRBV5-5|-
TGTGCCAGCAGCTTAGGATTCAGGACAGATGTTCAGCCCCAGCATTTT
CASSLGFRTDVQPQHF
>TRBJ1-1|-|TRBV12-3/TRBV12-4|few
TGTGCCAGCGACCCAACGGGGGGGACTGAAGCTTTCTTT
CASDPTGGTEAFF
>TRBJ2-1|-|TRBV6-5|-
TGTGCCAGCAGGCCTGAACTAAGGTACAATGAGCAGTTCTTC
CASRPELRYNEQFF
>TRBJ1-5|-|TRBV12-3/TRBV12-4|-
TGTGCCAGCAGTAATAGCAATCAGCCCCAGCATTTT
CASSNSNQPQHF
>TRBJ1-1|TRBD1|TRBV18|-
TGTGCCAGCTCCCAAACGGCGGACAGGGGCACTGAAGCTTTCTTT
CASSQTADRGTEAFF
>TRBJ1-3|-|TRBV11-3|-
TGTGCCAGCAGTGACAGTCCCTCTGGAAACACCATATATTTT
CASSDSPSGNTIYF
>TRBJ1-1|-|TRBV5-1|-
TGCGCCAGCAGCTTGGGAGGGCGGGCTTTCTTT
CASSLGGRAFF
>TRBJ2-1|-|TRBV7-7|-
TGTGCTAGCAGCTTAGAGCAGACAGGCTACAATGAGCAGTTCTTC
CASSLEQTGYNEQFF
>TRBJ1-1|-|TRBV18|-
TGTGCCAGCTCATCCCAGGCGAACACTGAAGCTTTCTTT
CASSSQANTEAFF
>TRBJ2-7|-|TRBV3-1/TRBV3-2|-
TGTGCCAGCAGCGTCAGGTCGCAAGGCGAGCAGTACTTC
CASSVRSQGEQYF
>TRBJ2-2|TRBD1|TRBV3-1/TRBV3-2|-
TGTGCCACCTCAAGGGGACAGGGAGTCACCGGGGAGCTGTTTTTT
CATSRGQGVTGELFF
>TRBJ1-1|-|TRBV12-3/TRBV12-4|-
TGTGCCAGCAGTTATTGGGCTAACACTGAAGCTTTCTTT
CASSYWANTEAFF
>TRBJ1-6|-|TRBV4-2|once
TGTGCCAGCAGCCAAGATTTCGGCTTCCCCCGCGATTCACCCCTCCACTTT
CASSQDFGFPRDSPLHF
>TRBJ2-1|TRBD1|TRBV15|once
TGTGCCACCAGAGGGGACAGGGGGCAACGATTCGACAATGAGCAGTTCTTC
CATRGDRGQRFDNEQFF
>TRBJ1-3|-|TRBV6-5|-
TGTGCCAGCACCGACAGGTTCTCTGGAAACACCATATATTTT
CASTDRFSGNTIYF
>TRBJ1-2|TRBD1|TRBV19|-
TGTGCCAGTCAAAAGGACAGGGACTATGGCTACACCTTC
CASQKDRDYGYTF
>TRBJ1-1|-|TRBV30|-
TGTGCCTGGAGTCCATCTGAAGAAGCTTTCTTT
CAWSPSEEAFF
>TRBJ1-5|TRBD1|TRBV4-1|-
TGCGCCAGCAGCCTCCAATCAACCAGGGGGGACAATCAGCCCCAGCATTTT
CASSLQSTRGDNQPQHF
>TRBJ2-2|-|TRBV15|-
TGTGCCACCAAGTCGTTGTCCGGGGAGCTGTTTTTT
CATKSLSGELFF
>TRBJ1-1|TRBD1|TRBV29-1|-
TGCAGCGTTGTGAAATCAGGGGGCGCATTGAAGGATTTCTTT
CSVVKSGGALKDFF
>TRBJ2-1|-|TRBV13|once
TGTGCCAGCAGCTTAGGCCTTGGCAGGGGAATTTCCTACAATGAGCAGTTCTTC
CASSLGLGRGISYNEQFF